This is a list of T cell receptor beta chains from one sample in a study of CD8+ T cells in alopecia areata. The table came from immunoSEQ multiplex PCR; TCRdb's copy has only in-frame clones and leaves some out. The data hold about 64,000 clones, with more than 45% observed a single time. This sample comprised CD8+ T cells sorted from blood, obtained around week 36, from a patient treated with tofacitinib. These receptors all stem from a human donor with alopecia areata. Both conserved end residues are part of each CDR3. D genes are given only for firm matches. Only some rows state a clone size, as once, few, many or a class for expanded clones.

clone_size: few; j_call: TRBJ1-1; v_call: TRBV29-1; d_call: NA; cdr3_aa: CSVQTGSMNTEAFF; cdr3_nt: TGCAGCGTACAGACAGGATCCATGAACACTGAAGCTTTCTTT
clone_size: medium-sized; j_call: TRBJ2-1; v_call: TRBV4-1; d_call: TRBD2; cdr3_aa: CASSQGLADYNEQFF; cdr3_nt: TGCGCCAGCAGCCAAGGGCTAGCGGACTACAATGAGCAGTTCTTC
clone_size: NA; j_call: TRBJ2-2; v_call: TRBV15; d_call: TRBD1; cdr3_aa: CATSRVSTGGTGELFF; cdr3_nt: TGTGCCACCAGCAGAGTTAGTACAGGGGGCACCGGGGAGCTGTTTTTT
clone_size: NA; j_call: TRBJ2-7; v_call: TRBV30; d_call: TRBD1; cdr3_aa: CAWSVGTGDYEQYF; cdr3_nt: TGTGCCTGGAGTGTTGGGACAGGGGACTACGAGCAGTACTTC
clone_size: NA; j_call: TRBJ2-2; v_call: TRBV4-1; d_call: NA; cdr3_aa: CASSQASLGTGELFF; cdr3_nt: TGCGCCAGCAGCCAAGCCTCTCTAGGAACCGGGGAGCTGTTTTTT
clone_size: NA; j_call: TRBJ2-1; v_call: TRBV7-8; d_call: NA; cdr3_aa: CASSPTGSNNEQFF; cdr3_nt: TGTGCCAGCAGTCCGACAGGCAGTAACAATGAGCAGTTCTTC
clone_size: few; j_call: TRBJ2-5; v_call: TRBV5-1; d_call: TRBD2; cdr3_aa: CASSTGLAGPQETQYF; cdr3_nt: TGCGCCAGCAGCACGGGACTAGCGGGACCCCAAGAGACCCAGTACTTC
clone_size: NA; j_call: TRBJ1-5; v_call: TRBV7-8; d_call: NA; cdr3_aa: CASSLGPGDQPQHF; cdr3_nt: TGTGCCAGCAGCTTAGGTCCGGGGGATCAGCCCCAGCATTTT
clone_size: NA; j_call: TRBJ2-7; v_call: TRBV15; d_call: TRBD1; cdr3_aa: CATSHTGERSGYEQYF; cdr3_nt: TGTGCCACCAGCCATACAGGGGAAAGGTCTGGCTACGAGCAGTACTTC
clone_size: NA; j_call: TRBJ2-7; v_call: TRBV4-1; d_call: NA; cdr3_aa: CASSQGAGIRNEQYF; cdr3_nt: TGCGCCAGCAGCCAAGGCGCGGGGATACGCAACGAGCAGTACTTC
clone_size: few; j_call: TRBJ2-7; v_call: TRBV4-1; d_call: NA; cdr3_aa: CASSPGAGDEQYF; cdr3_nt: TGCGCCAGCAGCCCTGGGGCGGGTGACGAGCAGTACTTC
clone_size: few; j_call: TRBJ2-7; v_call: TRBV30; d_call: TRBD2; cdr3_aa: CAWSATSGNEQYF; cdr3_nt: TGTGCCTGGAGTGCGACTAGCGGAAACGAGCAGTACTTC
clone_size: NA; j_call: TRBJ2-3; v_call: TRBV27; d_call: TRBD1; cdr3_aa: CASSPRTGDSTDTQYF; cdr3_nt: TGTGCCAGCAGTCCCAGGACAGGAGATAGCACAGATACGCAGTATTTT
clone_size: once; j_call: TRBJ2-3; v_call: TRBV29-1; d_call: NA; cdr3_aa: CSVVGSGGPDTQYF; cdr3_nt: TGCAGCGTTGTCGGGTCCGGTGGCCCAGATACGCAGTATTTT
clone_size: NA; j_call: TRBJ2-7; v_call: TRBV6-5; d_call: TRBD1; cdr3_aa: CASSYSRRDRSHEQYF; cdr3_nt: TGTGCCAGCAGTTACTCGCGCCGGGACAGGAGCCACGAGCAGTACTTC
clone_size: NA; j_call: TRBJ1-2; v_call: TRBV4-1; d_call: TRBD1; cdr3_aa: CASSQERGTGGLLGYTF; cdr3_nt: TGCGCCAGCAGCCAAGAACGGGGGACAGGTGGACTCTTGGGCTACACCTTC
clone_size: NA; j_call: TRBJ2-5; v_call: TRBV27; d_call: TRBD1; cdr3_aa: CASSLVYTGQGFQETQYF; cdr3_nt: TGTGCCAGCAGTTTGGTTTACACGGGACAGGGATTCCAAGAGACCCAGTACTTC
clone_size: NA; j_call: TRBJ2-1; v_call: TRBV30; d_call: NA; cdr3_aa: CAWSSGVEQFF; cdr3_nt: TGTGCCTGGAGTTCGGGAGTTGAGCAGTTCTTC
clone_size: NA; j_call: TRBJ1-1; v_call: TRBV29-1; d_call: NA; cdr3_aa: CSSRLGNTEAFF; cdr3_nt: TGCAGCTCACGTCTTGGGAACACTGAAGCTTTCTTT
clone_size: NA; j_call: TRBJ2-5; v_call: TRBV11-2; d_call: NA; cdr3_aa: CASSLSASFQETQYF; cdr3_nt: TGTGCCAGCAGCTTATCAGCTAGTTTCCAAGAGACCCAGTACTTC
clone_size: NA; j_call: TRBJ1-3; v_call: TRBV30; d_call: TRBD1; cdr3_aa: CAWSTGVRNTIYF; cdr3_nt: TGTGCCTGGAGTACAGGGGTTCGAAACACCATATATTTT
clone_size: few; j_call: TRBJ2-7; v_call: TRBV7-9; d_call: TRBD1; cdr3_aa: CASSRPGQRTYEQYF; cdr3_nt: TGTGCCAGCAGTCGACCGGGACAGCGTACTTACGAGCAGTACTTC
clone_size: few; j_call: TRBJ2-7; v_call: TRBV29-1; d_call: TRBD1; cdr3_aa: CSVETMRTGGSYEQYF; cdr3_nt: TGCAGCGTTGAAACAATGAGGACAGGGGGCTCCTACGAGCAGTACTTC
clone_size: NA; j_call: TRBJ2-4; v_call: TRBV27; d_call: NA; cdr3_aa: CASSFPATKNIQYF; cdr3_nt: TGTGCCAGCAGTTTCCCCGCTACCAAAAACATTCAGTACTTC
clone_size: few; j_call: TRBJ1-1; v_call: TRBV7-8; d_call: TRBD1; cdr3_aa: CASSSAQGVNTEAFF; cdr3_nt: TGTGCCAGCAGCTCTGCCCAGGGGGTGAACACTGAAGCTTTCTTT
clone_size: few; j_call: TRBJ2-5; v_call: TRBV15; d_call: NA; cdr3_aa: CATSRVGQGDETQYF; cdr3_nt: TGTGCCACCAGCAGAGTAGGGCAGGGTGACGAGACCCAGTACTTC
clone_size: once; j_call: TRBJ2-1; v_call: TRBV27; d_call: TRBD1; cdr3_aa: CAVETGDNEQFF; cdr3_nt: TGTGCCGTCGAGACAGGGGACAATGAGCAGTTCTTC
clone_size: NA; j_call: TRBJ2-7; v_call: TRBV7-9; d_call: NA; cdr3_aa: CASTPSGGVEQYF; cdr3_nt: TGTGCCAGCACCCCAAGCGGTGGCGTCGAGCAGTACTTC